The present T cell receptor (beta chain) was sequenced within a study of radiotherapy plus CTLA-4 blockade in lung cancer. Looking at the study overall: Objective responses were observed in approximately 17% of patients, and disease control was achieved by 30% to 40%. The study, taken as a whole, reports: In blood, early T cell clone dynamics reportedly predicted response best, together with interferon-beta. Some TCR clones had been derived from tumors. These clones expanded in peripheral blood after radiotherapy plus ipilimumab.

Ipilimumab-mediated CTLA-4 blockade plus focal radiation was given to patients having chemo-refractory metastatic non-small-cell lung cancer. Looked up from germline, CDR1 is SGHAT and CDR2 is FQNNGV. The J segment lost 0 bases and the V segment lost 5 bases, leaving 10 bases of the junction unmatched. CDR3 length: 18 amino acids. The method was immunoSEQ multiplex PCR; TCRdb's version includes in-frame clones alone and lacks a portion of them. The data show more than 9,500 clones, roughly 80% seen once. As regards this clone: What it binds is not known.

Sequences were derived from peripheral blood, sampled from a patient treated with radiotherapy plus ipilimumab. The source of this sequence is a human donor with non-small cell lung cancer that progressed on radiotherapy plus ipilimumab. The chain joins TRBV11-2 to TRBJ2-2, with 9 positions matching TRBD2. In nucleotides, the CDR3 is TGTGCCAGCAGCGCCCGCCGAGCGGGGGGAGCGAACACCGGGGAGCTGTTTTTT. Translated, it gives CASSARRAGGANTGELFF.